The 11 T cell receptor beta chains below come from one sample, sequenced in a study of vaccination effects on CD4 cells after COVID-19. TCRdb's table, derived via immunoSEQ multiplex PCR, lists solely in-frame clones and lacks some. The repertoire consists of about 55,000 clones, with 55% to 75% occurring once and the leading ten covering 15% to 20%. Expansion with viral peptide pools was applied to antigen-specific CD4+ T cells by the ViraFEST assay prior to sequencing. After around 10 days in culture, the CD4+ T cells were isolated. Prior SARS-CoV-2 infection was absent in the vaccine recipients, as shown by negative nucleocapsid antibodies. The antigens for these receptors are not known. Here the sequenced sample was CD4+ T cells from PBMCs cultured with SARS-CoV-2 spike peptides, taken before COVID-19 vaccination. The receptor set was obtained from a human donor who received a COVID-19 vaccine.

The genes are TRBV20-1 and TRBJ1-1; D is ambiguous. Germline-derived CDR1 and CDR2 are DFQATT and SNEGSKA (reference sequence). This CDR3 spans 11 amino acids. V dropped 0 bases and J dropped 6 bases, with 5 bases sitting between them. The DNA of the CDR3 is TGCAGTGCTAGAGATTATCCTGAAGCTTTCTTT. It specifies CSARDYPEAFF.

The CDR3 spells CASSDGTGGMTEAFF. In nucleotides, the CDR3 is TGTGCCAGCAGTGACGGGACAGGGGGGATGACTGAAGCTTTCTTT. The chain carries TRBV6-1 and TRBJ1-1, with TRBD1 matching over 11 bases. Unmatched junction bases numbered 5, after V lost 3 bases and J lost 5 bases. This CDR3 comprises 15 residues. Germline assignment: CDR1 MNHNS and CDR2 SASEGT.

The chain carries TRBV6-5 and TRBJ2-3, with D perhaps being TRBD1 or TRBD2 (5 bases each). V lost 6 bases to trimming and J lost 4 bases, with 14 bases between them. There are 14 residues in the CDR3. Germline V gene lookup returns CDR1 MNHEY and CDR2 SVGAGI. The CDR3 sequence: CASSPGTAPDTQYF. The CDR3 region has the DNA TGTGCCAGCAGCCCCGGGACCGCGCCAGATACGCAGTATTTT.

The chain employs TRBV18 and TRBJ1-2; 7 bases are shared with TRBD1. This CDR3 has 13 residues. V lost 6 bases and J lost 8; bases outside the gene matches: 9. CDR1 is KGHSH and CDR2 is LQKENI in the germline V gene. The CDR3: CASSTTGRDGYTF. CDR3 coding DNA: TGTGCCAGCTCGACGACAGGGAGGGACGGCTACACCTTC.

The rearrangement uses TRBV30 and TRBJ2-1; 16 nucleotides match TRBD2. CDR3 size: 20 residues. Per the germline V gene, CDR1 is GTSNPN and CDR2 is SVGIG (reference sequence). V lost 3 bases, J lost 0 bases, and 11 bases stayed unmatched. The DNA of the CDR3 is TGTGCCTGGAGCCGCCGGGGACTAGCGGGGGGGACCAGCTCCTACAATGAGCAGTTCTTC. Translation: CAWSRRGLAGGTSSYNEQFF.

The rearrangement joins TRBV2 to TRBJ2-1; D is possibly TRBD1 or TRBD2 (7 bases each). V dropped 6 bases and J dropped 3 bases, with 15 bases sitting between them. Germline V gene data show CDR1 as SNHLY and CDR2 as FYNNEI. The CDR3 length is 15 residues. The DNA for the CDR3 is TGTGCCAGCAGGGGGGGGGCAGGGGGCTACAATGAGCAGTTCTTC. It encodes CASRGGAGGYNEQFF. Full variable domain (missing parts from reference TRBV2 and TRBJ2-1): EPEVTQTPSHQVTQMGQEVILRCVPISNHLYFYWYRQILGQKVEFLVSFYNNEISEKSEIFDDQFSVERPDGSNFTLKIRSTKLEDSAMYFCASRGGAGGYNEQFFGPGTRLTVL.

This clone was counted a few times. The V and J genes are TRBV10-3 and TRBJ2-7; D perhaps matches TRBD2 (6 bases). CDR1 is ENHRY and CDR2 is SYGVKD in the germline V gene. There are 14 residues in the CDR3. Trimming pared 10 bases from V and 0 bases from J, leaving 16 bases between. The CDR3: CATSGEAYSYEQYF. CDR3 bases: TGTGCCACCTCGGGGGAGGCCTACTCCTACGAGCAGTACTTC.

This chain links TRBV30 with TRBJ1-2, with TRBD1 matching 7 bases. The CDR3 runs 16 residues. V lost 4 bases and J lost 0; bases outside the gene matches: 11. Looked up from germline, CDR1 is GTSNPN and CDR2 is SVGIG (reference sequence). Written as DNA, the CDR3 is TGTGCCTGGAAGATAGCGGGACAGCTAGCTAACTATGGCTACACCTTC. It encodes CAWKIAGQLANYGYTF.

The genes are TRBV5-4 and TRBJ2-7, with 8 bases identical to TRBD1. Germline V lookup: CDR1 SGHNT, CDR2 YYREEE (reference sequence). Unmatched junction bases numbered 7, after V lost 0 bases and J lost 5 bases. The CDR3 runs 15 residues. As DNA, the CDR3 is TGTGCCAGCAGCTTGGATTTAACAGGGGGGCACGAGCAGTACTTC. It codes for CASSLDLTGGHEQYF.

The chain joins TRBV7-2 to TRBJ1-2; D is undetermined. Germline loops: CDR1 SGHTA, CDR2 FQGNSA. This CDR3 spans 13 amino acids. Trimming took off 1 base at V and 5 bases at J, with 8 bases between the two ends. In nucleotides, the CDR3 is TGTGCCAGCAGCTTAGGTTCCACTTATGGCTACACCTTC. Translated: CASSLGSTYGYTF.

This chain joins TRBV10-3 and TRBJ1-6, with 9 bases lining up with TRBD1. The germline V gene has CDR1 ENHRY and CDR2 SYGVKD. The CDR3 has 18 residues. V shed 3 bases, J shed 0 bases, and the junction held 6 bases outside the gene matches. CDR3 loop: CAISDFGTGSSYNSPLHF. CDR3 in DNA: TGTGCCATCAGTGATTTTGGGACAGGGAGCTCCTATAATTCACCCCTCCACTTT.